The 17 T cell receptor beta chains below all came from one sample that was sequenced in a study of identical twins. TCRdb itself ran the 5' RACE reads through MiXCR, one entry per CDR3 protein. The sample contains roughly 500,000 distinct CDR3 sequences, 22% of which appear only once. This sample was also put to use in a study of T cells expressing NK-cell markers.

Sequencing used CD4+ T cells sorted from blood. All receptors derive from a woman aged 18-35 years in good health.

In its sample, this clonotype was seen many times. Written as DNA, the CDR3 is TGTGCCATCAGTGAGAAGGTTTCACCCCTCCACTTT. This sequence encodes CAISEKVSPLHF. The V gene is TRBV10-3, the J gene TRBJ1-6, with unresolved D. The CDR3 has 12 residues. V lost 2 bases and J 9 bases, leaving 5 bases between the germline ends. CDR1 and CDR2 (germline): ENHRY, SYGVKD.

The chain uses TRBV5-1 and TRBJ2-2; 10 bases line up with TRBD2. CDR1 SGHRS and CDR2 YFSETQ come from the germline V gene. The CDR3 covers 16 residues. V was clipped by 0 bases and J by 4 bases; unmatched bases: 3. The CDR3, as DNA: TGCGCCAGCAGCTTGGTAGCGGGAGGCACCACCGGGGAGCTGTTTTTT. Protein sequence: CASSLVAGGTTGELFF.

The gene calls are TRBV5-1 and TRBJ2-1; D tentatively reads TRBD1 or TRBD2 (5 bases each). The V and J ends lost 1 base and 8 bases respectively, with 10 bases between them. This CDR3 has 13 residues. The germline gives CDR1 SGHRS, CDR2 YFSETQ. CDR3 residues: CASSLLVGHEQFF. CDR3 DNA sequence: TGCGCCAGCAGCTTGTTGGTGGGACATGAGCAGTTCTTC. Full variable domain (rest looked up from reference TRBV5-1 and TRBJ2-1): KAGVTQTPRYLIKTRGQQVTLSCSPISGHRSVSWYQQTPGQGLQFLFEYFSETQRNKGNFPGRFSGRQFSNSRSEMNVSTLELGDSALYLCASSLLVGHEQFFGPGTRLTVL.

The chain has TRBV12-3 or TRBV12-4 and TRBJ1-6; 9 bases are shared with TRBD1. J lost 9 bases, V lost 6 bases, and 6 bases had no gene match. CDR3 size: 14 residues. CDR3 in DNA: TGTGCCAGCAGATTGGGACAGGGTGGTTCACCCCTCCACTTT. As protein: CASRLGQGGSPLHF.

V is TRBV25-1 and J is TRBJ1-1; TRBD1 is a possible D gene (5 bases). The CDR3 consists of 15 residues. The ends were cut back, 7 bases at V and 0 bases at J, with 15 bases in the middle. Germline CDR1 MGHDK, CDR2 SYGVNS. This CDR3 reads CASTESRDLNTEAFF. DNA of the CDR3: TGTGCCAGCACTGAGAGTCGGGACCTGAACACTGAAGCTTTCTTT.

This clonotype was detected ten times or more. The CDR3 reads CASSRRSGENTEAFF. The CDR3 nucleotides are TGTGCCAGCAGCCGACGAAGCGGGGAGAACACTGAAGCTTTCTTT. The chain joins TRBV12-3 or TRBV12-4 to TRBJ1-1; D uncertain. The CDR3 spans 15 residues. Trimming stripped 6 bases from V and 1 base from J, with 15 bases between.

This clonotype occurred a few times. The rearrangement links TRBV13 to TRBJ1-1, with TRBD1 as a possible D gene (6 bases). In germline, CDR1 is PRHDT, CDR2 FYEKMQ (reference sequence). Trimming stripped 8 bases from V and 1 base from J, with 17 bases between. This CDR3 has 15 amino acids. CDR3 in DNA: TGTGCCAGCGATCGGGCGACAGGAACGAACACTGAAGCTTTCTTT. This sequence encodes CASDRATGTNTEAFF.

The chain carries TRBV15 and TRBJ2-3; 11 bases are a match to TRBD2. This CDR3 comprises 17 residues. Germline V lookup: CDR1 LNHNV, CDR2 YYDKDF (reference sequence). Trimming cost V 8 bases and J 6 bases; bases outside gene matches: 16. CDR3 nucleotide sequence: TGTGCCACCGTACCCGGGACTAGCGGATCGGTATGGGATACGCAGTATTTT. Translation: CATVPGTSGSVWDTQYF.

The CDR3 reads CASSQEYVKHNEQFF. In nucleotides, the CDR3 is TGCGCCAGCAGCCAAGAGTATGTAAAACATAATGAGCAGTTCTTC. The V gene is TRBV4-3, the J gene TRBJ2-1; D call uncertain. From germline, CDR1 is LGHNA and CDR2 YSLEER. V shed 0 bases and J shed 7 bases, with 13 bases lying between them. The CDR3 has 15 residues.

This clonotype was seen more than once but under ten times. The V call is TRBV20-1, the J call TRBJ1-5; TRBD1 matches at 7 bases. CDR3 length: 16 residues. Germline V CDR1 and CDR2: DFQATT, SNEGSKA (reference sequence). V shed 5 bases and J 0 bases; nucleotides not matched to a gene: 10. The CDR3 coding sequence is TGCAGTGCTGAGGACAGGTCAGCTTATAGCAATCAGCCCCAGCATTTT. It translates to CSAEDRSAYSNQPQHF.

The table lists this clonotype with many counts. CDR3 in amino acids: CSAETSGYTDTQYF. In DNA, the CDR3 is TGCAGTGCTGAGACTAGCGGCTACACAGATACGCAGTATTTT. This chain uses TRBV20-1 with TRBJ2-3; 9 bases agree with TRBD2. The trim removed 5 bases at V and 2 bases at J, leaving 5 bases unmatched. This CDR3 is built from 14 residues. CDR1 DFQATT and CDR2 SNEGSKA come from the germline V gene (reference sequence).

The rearrangement links TRBV7-6 to TRBJ2-7; 7 bases are shared with TRBD2. V gave up 5 bases and J gave up 2 bases; unmatched junction bases: 3. CDR1 SGHVS and CDR2 FNYEAQ come from the germline V gene. The CDR3 runs to 13 residues. CDR3 sequence (DNA): TGTGCCAGCAGCACCCGGGGGGCCTACGAGCAGTACTTC. Translating gives CASSTRGAYEQYF.

The chain has TRBV5-5 and TRBJ2-7; 13 bases align to TRBD2. Germline CDR1 and CDR2: SGHKS and YYEKEE (reference sequence). This CDR3 region has 15 residues. After removal of 5 bases from V and 2 bases from J, the junction contained 4 bases not matched to a gene. The CDR3 DNA follows: TGTGCCAGCAGTTGGACTAGCGGGGGCGCCTACGAGCAGTACTTC. It translates to CASSWTSGGAYEQYF.

This clonotype was seen a handful of times. The gene calls are TRBV3-1 and TRBJ1-1; TRBD1 agrees at 10 bases. J gave up 5 bases and V 2 bases, and 2 bases lay outside the gene matches. From germline, CDR1 is LGHDT and CDR2 YNNKEL (reference sequence). The CDR3 extends over 14 amino acids. In DNA form, the CDR3 reads TGTGCCAGCAGCCAACCGGGACAGGGGACTGAAGCTTTCTTT. As protein: CASSQPGQGTEAFF.

This chain joins TRBV20-1 and TRBJ2-1; D is unclear. This CDR3 spans 14 amino acids. CDR1 and CDR2 (germline): DFQATT, SNEGSKA (reference sequence). V was shortened by 6 bases and J by 10 bases, with 22 bases between the two germline ends. The CDR3 sequence is CSANRPPKIGEQFF. The CDR3, as DNA: TGCAGTGCGAATAGGCCCCCTAAGATAGGGGAGCAGTTCTTC.

Only a few counts were recorded for this clonotype. This chain connects TRBV12-3 or TRBV12-4 to TRBJ2-7; D gene ambiguous. Trimming shortened V by 3 bases and J by 12 bases, and 15 bases separated the two germline ends. This CDR3 comprises 12 residues. CDR3 loop: CASSFLTPRLYF. CDR3 DNA: TGTGCCAGCAGTTTTCTGACCCCACGGCTGTACTTC.

This clonotype was counted only a few times. The chain couples TRBV20-1 to TRBJ1-6, with D maybe TRBD1 (6 bases). Trimming removed 3 bases from V and 10 bases from J, with 13 bases in between. CDR1 and CDR2 (germline): DFQATT, SNEGSKA (reference sequence). The length of the CDR3 is 13 residues. As DNA, the CDR3 is TGCAGTGCTAGTCCCATCGGGGGCTCACCCCTCCACTTT. Translation gives CSASPIGGSPLHF.